This passage covers 28 T cell receptor delta chains from one sample sequenced in a study of gamma-delta T cells after stem cell transplantation. TCRdb re-called the RT-PCR reads through CATT. The data show 11,000 or so delta-chain clones, over 1% seen once. Sequenced: gamma-delta T cells. The receptors stem from a human donor. It is not recorded whose cells these are; they may come from a transplant donor.

Of note for this clone: The TCRdb record carries a much larger clone's protein, which differs from this DNA's translation at residue 17; a read error is the likely cause, and the protein listed here is the DNA translation. The chain carries TRDV2 and TRDJ1; TRDD3 matches at 13 bases. Looked up from germline, CDR1 is GEAIGNYY and CDR2 is EKD. The CDR3 length is 19 residues. The CDR3 spells CACDPLLGDTHLPTDKPIF. The CDR3 bases are TGTGCCTGTGACCCCCTACTGGGGGATACGCATCTTCCCACCGATAAACCCATCTTT.

Comment on this clone: Since a much larger clone is just one base distant, this may be a read error. Different DNA sequences within this sample yield the same CDR3. The chain couples TRDV2 to TRDJ1; D might be TRDD3 (5 bases). This CDR3 is 15 amino acids long. Germline assignment: CDR1 GEAIGNYY and CDR2 EKD. The CDR3 region has the DNA TGTGCCTGTGACACCCTCGGGGGCAACACCGATAAACTTATCTTT. Protein product: CACDTLGGNTDKLIF.

This clone was counted only a few times. This sequence joins TRDV2 and TRDJ1; 13 nucleotides align to TRDD3. V lost 0 bases, J lost 11 bases, and 23 bases stayed unmatched. CDR1 is GEAIGNYY, CDR2 EKD, per germline. This CDR3 comprises 20 residues. CDR3 in amino acids: CACDTVALNPLLGDTERLIF. For the CDR3, the DNA is TGTGCCTGTGACACCGTAGCCCTAAACCCCTTACTGGGGGATACGGAACGGCTCATCTTT.

This clone showed up just a few times. The CDR3 DNA is TGTGCCTGTGATTCGGTACTGGGGGATACCACACCCGGGACCGATAAACTCATCTTT. It yields the protein CACDSVLGDTTPGTDKLIF. The chain couples TRDV2 to TRDJ1; 12 bases line up with TRDD3. With 4 bases clipped from V and 2 bases from J, the junction kept 16 bases outside the gene matches. This CDR3 is 19 amino acids long. Germline V CDR1 and CDR2: GEAIGNYY, EKD.

A note on this clone: A far larger clone is one base from this, pointing to a likely read error. Other DNA sequences from this sample encode an identical CDR3 as well. The gene calls are TRDV2 and TRDJ1, with D unresolved. The V end was cut by 0 bases, the J end by 4 bases, with 8 bases between. The CDR3 loop spans 13 amino acids. Germline V gives CDR1 GEAIGNYY, CDR2 EKD. The CDR3, as DNA: TGTGCCTGTGACACCGTGGGAGGCGATAAACTCATCTTT. Translation gives CACDTVGGDKLIF.

This clone has only a few counts. With a far larger clone one base away, a read error is the likely cause. This chain connects TRDV2 to TRDJ3; 8 nucleotides agree with TRDD3. This CDR3 has 23 amino acids. Germline V gene lookup returns CDR1 GEAIGNYY and CDR2 EKD. CDR3 nucleotides: TGTGCCTGTGACACCGTACACTACGCTACTGGGGGGGGCAGCTCCTGGGACACCCGACAGGTGTTTTTC. Translation gives CACDTVHYATGGGSSWDTRQVFF.

There are a few counts of this clone. TCRdb pairs this DNA with a much larger clone's protein that differs at residue 11, likely a read error; the protein shown was translated from the DNA. This chain connects TRDV2 to TRDJ1; D unclear. From germline, CDR1 is GEAIGNYY and CDR2 EKD. CDR3 size: 13 residues. In DNA form, the CDR3 reads TGTGCCTGTGACGGGCTACACACCGATAAACCCATCTTT. It is translated as CACDGLHTDKPIF.

Details on this clone: The protein in TCRdb stems from a much larger clone and differs at residue 14 from this DNA's translation, likely a read error; here the protein is translated from the DNA. This sequence joins TRDV2 and TRDJ1; TRDD3 aligns across 7 bases. Germline CDR1 GEAIGNYY, CDR2 EKD. CDR3 length equals 17 residues. The CDR3 nucleotides read TGTGCCTGTGACACCGTGGGTGGGGGACCCGACACCGATGAACTCATCTTT. It specifies CACDTVGGGPDTDELIF.

By share, this clone counts as medium-sized. The identical CDR3 is also encoded by other nucleotide sequences in the sample. This chain joins TRDV2 and TRDJ1; the match to TRDD3 covers 12 bases. This CDR3 has 16 residues. The germline V gene encodes CDR1 GEAIGNYY and CDR2 EKD. Losses at the gene ends were 5 bases for V and 2 bases for J; bases not matched to a gene: 8. The CDR3: CACVALLGDTTDKLIF. The CDR3 coding sequence is TGTGCCTGTGTAGCGCTACTGGGGGATACTACCGATAAACTCATCTTT.

This clone counts as medium-sized. Other DNA sequences in this sample translate to the same CDR3. The chain is built from TRDV2 and TRDJ1; 7 bases match TRDD3. Trimming removed 3 bases from V and 0 bases from J; junction bases left unmatched: 3. This CDR3 contains 14 residues. Germline assignment: CDR1 GEAIGNYY and CDR2 EKD. The CDR3 reads CACDRLGDTDKLIF. In nucleotides, the CDR3 is TGTGCCTGTGACCGGCTGGGGGACACCGATAAACTCATCTTT.

For this clone: A far larger clone lies a single base away; this is likely a read error. This chain connects TRDV2 to TRDJ1; 10 bases align to TRDD3. The CDR3 runs 17 residues. CDR1 and CDR2 (germline): GEAIGNYY, EKD. The CDR3 sequence is CARDTVGGIRYTDKLIF. CDR3 in DNA: TGTGCCCGTGACACCGTAGGGGGGATACGGTACACCGATAAACTCATCTTT.

This clone is labeled as medium-sized. This rearrangement joins TRDV2 to TRDJ1; 12 positions match TRDD3. The germline V gene has CDR1 GEAIGNYY and CDR2 EKD. The CDR3 is 18 amino acids. V trimming: 0 bases; J trimming: 3 bases; junction bases outside the gene matches: 10. The CDR3 DNA sequence: TGTGCCTGTGACACCCTACTGCCTGGGGGATACGCGCCCGATAAACTCATCTTT. Translating gives CACDTLLPGGYAPDKLIF.

The table lists this clone with a few counts. The TCRdb protein, from a much larger clone, departs from this DNA's translation at residue 14, likely by read error; the protein shown derives from the DNA. The chain uses TRDV2 and TRDJ1; 9 positions agree with TRDD3. This CDR3 comprises 19 residues. V trimming: 0 bases; J trimming: 4 bases; junction bases outside the gene matches: 17. Germline CDR1 and CDR2: GEAIGNYY and EKD. The CDR3 nucleotides read TGTGCCTGTGACACCGTCGGACTTGACTGGGGGAGAAACATCGATAAACTCATCTTT. It encodes CACDTVGLDWGRNIDKLIF.

This clone has only a few counts. The CDR3 loop is CACDMVLGDTRPGVADKLIF. For the CDR3, the DNA is TGTGCCTGTGACATGGTACTGGGGGATACAAGGCCAGGTGTGGCCGATAAACTCATCTTT. The genes are TRDV2 and TRDJ1, with 12 bases matching TRDD3. Looked up from germline, CDR1 is GEAIGNYY and CDR2 is EKD. Trimming took 2 bases from V and 3 from J; bases not matched to a gene: 18. The CDR3 has 20 residues.

The table lists this clone with a few counts. This sequence is one base from a far larger clone and is likely a read error. This CDR3 is also generated by other DNA sequences in the sample. V gene TRDV2 combines with J gene TRDJ3; 8 bases fit TRDD3. Germline assignment: CDR1 GEAIGNYY and CDR2 EKD. With V trimmed by 0 bases and J by 2 bases, 8 bases remained unmatched. There are 19 residues in the CDR3. The CDR3 DNA sequence: TGTGCCTGTGACACCACTGGGGGGTACGCGACCTGGGACACCCGACAGATGTTTTTC. Protein sequence: CACDTTGGYATWDTRQMFF.

On this clone: A far larger clone is one base from this, pointing to a likely read error. Other DNA sequences in the same sample also yield this CDR3. The chain combines TRDV2 with TRDJ1; D is uncertain. The CDR3 length is 14 residues. The ends were cut back, 0 bases at V and 5 bases at J, with 12 bases in the middle. Germline CDR1 reads GEAIGNYY; CDR2 reads EKD. The CDR3: CACDTVGSGDKLIF. DNA of the CDR3: TGTGCCTGTGACACCGTCGGGAGCGGTGATAAACTCATCTTT.

About this clone itself: The protein that TCRdb holds for this DNA derives from a much larger clone and differs from the translated DNA at residue 15, which likely indicates a read error; the protein shown here is translated from the DNA. CDR3 residues: CACDTVQSGGPTDKPIF. In DNA, the CDR3 is TGTGCCTGTGACACCGTGCAATCTGGGGGTCCCACCGATAAACCCATCTTT. This chain connects TRDV2 to TRDJ1; 7 positions match TRDD3. Germline V gives CDR1 GEAIGNYY, CDR2 EKD. The CDR3 consists of 17 residues.

There are a few counts of this clone. A much bigger clone sits one base away, suggesting this may be a read error. The rearrangement links TRDV2 to TRDJ1; perhaps TRDD3 as D (6 bases). Looked up from germline, CDR1 is GEAIGNYY and CDR2 is EKD. The CDR3 length is 18 residues. CDR3 sequence (DNA): TGTGCCTGTGGCACCGTTTGGGGGCCCCGTAGTAGCACCGATAAACTCATCTTT. It translates to CACGTVWGPRSSTDKLIF.

This clone showed up just a few times. The V and J genes are TRDV2 and TRDJ1; TRDD3 aligns across 13 bases. V trimming: 3 bases; J trimming: 1 base; junction bases outside the gene matches: 10. The CDR3 sequence is 18 residues long. From germline, CDR1 is GEAIGNYY and CDR2 EKD. CDR3 bases: TGTGCCTGTGACCCCGTTATACTGGGGGATACGCGCACCGATAAACTCATCTTT. Translation gives CACDPVILGDTRTDKLIF.

This clone was recorded at least ten times. The chain links TRDV2 to TRDJ1; TRDD3 matches 7 bases. CDR1 is GEAIGNYY, CDR2 EKD, per germline. The length of the CDR3 is 16 residues. V was clipped by 1 base and J by 3 bases; unmatched bases: 10. The CDR3 nucleotides are TGTGCCTGTGACACAGTCGGCGGGGATAGGGCCGATAAACTCATCTTT. This translates into CACDTVGGDRADKLIF.

This clone occurred a few times. Other DNA sequences in this specimen translate into the identical CDR3. The chain uses TRDV2 and TRDJ1; 13 bases are shared with TRDD3. Germline V gene lookup returns CDR1 GEAIGNYY and CDR2 EKD. J gave up 3 bases and V 0 bases, and 12 bases lay outside the gene matches. This CDR3 has 19 amino acids. The CDR3 protein is CACDTLLGDTLEGPDKLIF. In nucleotides, the CDR3 is TGTGCCTGTGACACCTTACTGGGGGATACGCTGGAGGGGCCCGATAAACTCATCTTT.

This clone ranks as medium-sized. The identical CDR3 is also encoded by other nucleotide sequences in the sample. V is TRDV2 and J is TRDJ1; a weak D match, TRDD3 (6 bases). CDR3 length: 15 residues. The germline CDR1 and CDR2 sequences are GEAIGNYY and EKD. Between the trimmed V and J ends, which lost 0 bases and 1 base, there was a span of 11 bases. CDR3 in amino acids: CACDTVGGPTDKLIF. As DNA, the CDR3 is TGTGCCTGTGACACCGTGGGGGGTCCCACCGATAAACTCATCTTT.

This clone rates as medium-sized. The chain recombines TRDV2 with TRDJ1; the match to TRDD3 covers 7 bases. Germline values: CDR1 GEAIGNYY, CDR2 EKD. The trim removed 6 bases at V and 0 bases at J, leaving 9 bases unmatched. CDR3 length: 15 residues. CDR3 sequence: CACSYLGAYTDKLIF. The CDR3 region has the DNA TGTGCCTGTTCATACCTGGGGGCTTACACCGATAAACTCATCTTT.

There are a few counts of this clone. This likely traces to a read error, being one base from a far larger clone. The same CDR3 arises from other DNA sequences in this sample as well. The chain couples TRDV2 to TRDJ1; TRDD3 agrees at 7 bases. The length of the CDR3 is 16 residues. Germline V gene data show CDR1 as GEAIGNYY and CDR2 as EKD. Trimming cost V 0 bases and J 1 base; bases outside gene matches: 7. The CDR3 nucleotides are TGTGCCTGTGACACCGTGGGGGACCGAGGCACCGATAAACTCATCTTT. The encoded protein is CACDTVGDRGTDKLIF.

This clone was counted many times. V is TRDV2 and J is TRDJ1, with a tentative D call TRDD3 (6 bases). The germline V gene has CDR1 GEAIGNYY and CDR2 EKD. The V and J ends lost 0 bases and 3 bases respectively, with 13 bases between them. This CDR3 has 15 amino acids. CDR3 bases: TGTGCCTGTGACACCCTGGGCCCTGGGGCCGATAAACTCATCTTT. Amino acids: CACDTLGPGADKLIF.

The CDR3 sequence is CACVPLGEGRAGGTSSWDTRQMFF. The CDR3 DNA follows: TGTGCCTGTGTCCCATTGGGGGAAGGACGCGCGGGGGGTACCAGCTCCTGGGACACCCGACAGATGTTTTTC. The chain is built from TRDV2 and TRDJ3; 7 nucleotides match TRDD3. Germline values: CDR1 GEAIGNYY, CDR2 EKD. The CDR3 loop spans 24 amino acids. Germline trimming cut 5 bases from V and 0 bases from J; bases unmatched to any gene: 27.

On this clone: This likely came from a read error, as a far larger clone is one base away. The same CDR3 can be traced to other DNA sequences in this sample. The V call is TRDV2, the J call TRDJ1; 9 nucleotides agree with TRDD3. CDR1 is GEAIGNYY, CDR2 EKD, per germline. The CDR3 is 17 amino acids. The CDR3 DNA is TGTGCCTGCGACACGGTATCGGGGATACGCGTCACCGATAAACTCATCTTT. Amino acids: CACDTVSGIRVTDKLIF.

This clone has a count of ten or more. The chain is built from TRDV2 and TRDJ3; perhaps TRDD3 as D (6 bases). This CDR3 has 21 residues. The germline V and J ends were trimmed by 0 bases and 0 bases, with 20 bases remaining between them. Germline loops: CDR1 GEAIGNYY, CDR2 EKD. CDR3 amino acids: CACDTIDSGISSSWDTRQMFF. CDR3 bases: TGTGCCTGTGACACCATCGATTCGGGGATTTCTAGCTCCTGGGACACCCGACAGATGTTTTTC.